A selection of T cell receptor beta chains follows, all from one sample in a study of cytomegalovirus exposure and HLA in healthy donors. The method was immunoSEQ multiplex PCR; TCRdb's version includes in-frame clones alone and lacks a portion of them. This table holds about 150,000 clones, almost 85% found once. Sequencing was done on a sample of PBMCs. These receptors came from a boy younger than 10 in good health and CMV-seronegative. Each CDR3 is given with its conserved first and last residue. D genes are given only for firm matches.

V gene: TRBV6-1
D gene: TRBD2
CDR3 protein: CASSTSGSYEQYF

V gene: TRBV5-4
D gene: .
CDR3 protein: CASSLLGGVMAFF

V gene: TRBV5-4
D gene: .
CDR3 protein: CASSLAGVSDLYGYTF

V gene: TRBV11-3
D gene: TRBD2
CDR3 protein: CASSPGLAGDTQYF

V gene: TRBV19
D gene: TRBD2
CDR3 protein: CASSISAGAITDTQYF

V gene: TRBV29-1
D gene: TRBD1
CDR3 protein: CSVPGQGASEQYF

V gene: TRBV29-1
D gene: .
CDR3 protein: CSVVTDPGYGYTF

V gene: TRBV4-1
D gene: .
CDR3 protein: CASSQDLSGRNNEQYF

V gene: TRBV9
D gene: TRBD1
CDR3 protein: CASSVLQGGNTEAFF

V gene: TRBV4-1
D gene: .
CDR3 protein: CASSQEPRYSNQPQHF

V gene: TRBV7-9
D gene: .
CDR3 protein: CASSLEGAGVQYF

V gene: TRBV4-1
D gene: TRBD2
CDR3 protein: CASSHVGRASTDTQYF

V gene: TRBV20-1
D gene: .
CDR3 protein: CSARPREPQYF

V gene: TRBV6-5
D gene: TRBD1
CDR3 protein: CASSYMTGLDAFF

V gene: TRBV29-1
D gene: .
CDR3 protein: CSVGEGYEAFF